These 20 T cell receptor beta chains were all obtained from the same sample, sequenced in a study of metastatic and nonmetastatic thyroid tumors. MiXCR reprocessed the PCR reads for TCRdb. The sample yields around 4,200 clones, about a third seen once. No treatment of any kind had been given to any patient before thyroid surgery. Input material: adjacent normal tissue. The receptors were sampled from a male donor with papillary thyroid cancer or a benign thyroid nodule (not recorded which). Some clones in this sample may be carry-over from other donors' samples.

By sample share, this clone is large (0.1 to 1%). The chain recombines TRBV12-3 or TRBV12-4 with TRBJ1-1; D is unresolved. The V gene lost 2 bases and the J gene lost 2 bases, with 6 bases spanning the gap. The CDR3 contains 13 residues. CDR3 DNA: TGTGCCAGCAGTTTAACAGCAAACACTGAAGCTTTCTTT. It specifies CASSLTANTEAFF.

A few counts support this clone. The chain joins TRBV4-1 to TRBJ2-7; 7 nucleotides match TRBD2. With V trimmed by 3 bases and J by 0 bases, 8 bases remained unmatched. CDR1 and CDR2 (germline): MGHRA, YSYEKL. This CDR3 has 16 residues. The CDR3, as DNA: TGCGCCAGCAGCCACTCAAGGGAGGGGACCTCCTACGAGCAGTACTTC. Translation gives CASSHSREGTSYEQYF.

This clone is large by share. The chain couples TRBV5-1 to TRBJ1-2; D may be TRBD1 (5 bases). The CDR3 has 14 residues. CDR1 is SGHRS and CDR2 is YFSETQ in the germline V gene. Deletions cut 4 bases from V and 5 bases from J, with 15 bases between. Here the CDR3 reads CASSPGTGLYGYTF. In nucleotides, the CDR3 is TGCGCCAGCAGCCCGGGGACGGGTCTTTATGGCTACACCTTC.

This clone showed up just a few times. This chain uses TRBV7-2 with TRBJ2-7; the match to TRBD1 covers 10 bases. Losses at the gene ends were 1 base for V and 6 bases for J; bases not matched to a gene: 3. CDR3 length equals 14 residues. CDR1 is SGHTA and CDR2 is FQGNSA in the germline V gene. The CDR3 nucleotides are TGTGCCAGCAGCTTAGGGGACAGGGGCTTCGAGCAGTACTTC. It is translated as CASSLGDRGFEQYF.

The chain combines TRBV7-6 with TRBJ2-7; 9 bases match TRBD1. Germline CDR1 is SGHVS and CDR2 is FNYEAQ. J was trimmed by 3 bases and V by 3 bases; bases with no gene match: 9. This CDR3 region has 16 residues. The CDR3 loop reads CASSFSRPGQGYEQYF. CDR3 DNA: TGTGCCAGCAGCTTTTCCCGGCCGGGACAGGGCTACGAGCAGTACTTC. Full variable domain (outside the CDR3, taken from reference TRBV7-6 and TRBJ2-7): GAGVSQSPRYKVTKRGQDVALRCDPISGHVSLYWYRQALGQGPEFLTYFNYEAQQDKSGLPNDRFSAERPEGSISTLTIQRTEQRDSAMYRCASSFSRPGQGYEQYFGPGTRLTVT.

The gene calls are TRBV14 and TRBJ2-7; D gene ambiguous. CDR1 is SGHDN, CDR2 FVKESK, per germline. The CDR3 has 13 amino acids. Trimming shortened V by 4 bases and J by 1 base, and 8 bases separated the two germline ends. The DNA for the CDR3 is TGTGCCAGCAGCCGCTATTGGTCCTACGAGCAGTACTTC. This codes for CASSRYWSYEQYF.

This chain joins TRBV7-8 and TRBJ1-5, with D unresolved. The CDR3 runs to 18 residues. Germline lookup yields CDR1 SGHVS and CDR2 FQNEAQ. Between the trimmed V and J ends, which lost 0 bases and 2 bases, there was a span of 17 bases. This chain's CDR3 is CASSLADLGSGGNQPQHF. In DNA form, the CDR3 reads TGTGCCAGCAGCTTAGCTGATTTGGGGAGTGGAGGCAATCAGCCCCAGCATTTT. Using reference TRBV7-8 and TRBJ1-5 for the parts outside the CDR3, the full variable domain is GAGVSQSPRYKVAKRGQDVALRCDPISGHVSLFWYQQALGQGPEFLTYFQNEAQLDKSGLPSDRFFAERPEGSVSTLKIQRTQQEDSAVYLCASSLADLGSGGNQPQHFGDGTRLSIL.

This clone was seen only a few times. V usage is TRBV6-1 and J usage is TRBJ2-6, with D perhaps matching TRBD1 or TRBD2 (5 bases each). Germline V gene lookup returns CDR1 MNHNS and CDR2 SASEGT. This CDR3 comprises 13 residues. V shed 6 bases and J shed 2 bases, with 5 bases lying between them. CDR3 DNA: TGTGCCAGCAGGGGGGCTGGGGCCAACGTCCTGACTTTC. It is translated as CASRGAGANVLTF.

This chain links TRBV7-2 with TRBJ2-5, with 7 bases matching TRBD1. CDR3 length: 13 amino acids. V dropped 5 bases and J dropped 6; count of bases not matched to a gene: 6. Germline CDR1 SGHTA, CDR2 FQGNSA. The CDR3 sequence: CASSVYRGQTQYF. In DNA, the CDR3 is TGTGCCAGCAGCGTTTACAGGGGCCAGACCCAGTACTTC.

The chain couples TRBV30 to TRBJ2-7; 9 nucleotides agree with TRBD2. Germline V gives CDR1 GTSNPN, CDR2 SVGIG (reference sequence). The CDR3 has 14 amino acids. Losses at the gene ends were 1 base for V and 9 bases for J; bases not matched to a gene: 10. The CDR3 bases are TGTGCCTGGAGTGACCTAGCGGGATCGGACGCGCAGTACTTC. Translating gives CAWSDLAGSDAQYF.

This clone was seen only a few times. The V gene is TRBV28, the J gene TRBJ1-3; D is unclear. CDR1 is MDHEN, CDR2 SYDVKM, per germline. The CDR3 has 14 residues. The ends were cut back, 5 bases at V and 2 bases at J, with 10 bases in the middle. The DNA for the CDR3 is TGTGCCAGCAGTGTGACTACCCCTGGAAACACCATATATTTT. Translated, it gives CASSVTTPGNTIYF.

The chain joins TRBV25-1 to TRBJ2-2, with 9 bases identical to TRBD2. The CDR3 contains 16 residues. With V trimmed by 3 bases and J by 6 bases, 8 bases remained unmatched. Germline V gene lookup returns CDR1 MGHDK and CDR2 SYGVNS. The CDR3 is CASSDSGGRAAGELFF. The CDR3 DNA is TGTGCCAGCAGTGATTCAGGCGGGAGGGCAGCCGGGGAGCTGTTTTTT.

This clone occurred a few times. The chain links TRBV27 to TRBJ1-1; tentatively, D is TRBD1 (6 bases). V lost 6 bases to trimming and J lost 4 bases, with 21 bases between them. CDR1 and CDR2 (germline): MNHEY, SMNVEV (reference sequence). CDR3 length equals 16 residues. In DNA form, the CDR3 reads TGTGCCAGCAGGGTACAGGGATTGGGGGGGGGCACTGAAGCTTTCTTT. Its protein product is CASRVQGLGGGTEAFF.

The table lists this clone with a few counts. CDR3 residues: CASSDLSVQPQHF. The CDR3 DNA is TGTGCCAGCAGTGATCTGTCGGTTCAGCCCCAGCATTTT. The genes are TRBV6-1 and TRBJ1-5, with D unclear. Trimming left V 3 bases short and J 6 bases short, with 9 bases between. CDR1 and CDR2 (germline): MNHNS, SASEGT. The CDR3 covers 13 residues.

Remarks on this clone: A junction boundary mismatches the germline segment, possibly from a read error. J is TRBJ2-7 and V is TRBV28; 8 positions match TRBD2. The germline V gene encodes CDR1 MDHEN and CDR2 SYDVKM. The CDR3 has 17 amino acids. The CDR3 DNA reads TGTGCCACCAGTACTGGACTAGCTGGAGTCGAGACCTACGAGCAGTACTTC. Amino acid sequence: CATSTGLAGVETYEQYF.

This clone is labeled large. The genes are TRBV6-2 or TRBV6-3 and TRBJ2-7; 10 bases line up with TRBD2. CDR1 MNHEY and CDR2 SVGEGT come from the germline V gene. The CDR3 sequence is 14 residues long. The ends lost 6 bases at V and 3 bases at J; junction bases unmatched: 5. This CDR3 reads CASRPLAGVYEQYF. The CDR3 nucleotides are TGTGCCAGCAGGCCGCTAGCGGGAGTCTACGAGCAGTACTTC.

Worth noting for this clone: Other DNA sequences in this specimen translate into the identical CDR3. The CDR3 sequence: CAWSSGTGLAGYTF. CDR3 nucleotide sequence: TGTGCCTGGAGTTCAGGAACAGGGCTTGCTGGCTACACCTTC. V gene TRBV30 combines with J gene TRBJ1-2; TRBD1 might be the D (6 bases). The length of the CDR3 is 14 residues. The germline V and J ends were trimmed by 2 bases and 7 bases, with 17 bases remaining between them. Germline CDR1 reads GTSNPN; CDR2 reads SVGIG (reference sequence).

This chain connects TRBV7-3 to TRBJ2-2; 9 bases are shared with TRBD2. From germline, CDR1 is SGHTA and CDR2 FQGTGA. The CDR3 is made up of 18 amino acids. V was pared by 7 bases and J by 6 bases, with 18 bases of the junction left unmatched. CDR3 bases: TGTGCCAGCACCCTTAGGGCGGGAGGGCCCGTAGTGTCCGGGGAGCTGTTTTTT. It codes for CASTLRAGGPVVSGELFF.

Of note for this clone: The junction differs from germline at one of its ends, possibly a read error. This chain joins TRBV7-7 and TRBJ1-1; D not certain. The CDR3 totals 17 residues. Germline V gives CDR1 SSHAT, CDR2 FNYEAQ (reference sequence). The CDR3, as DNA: TGTGCTAGCAGCTTAGGTTCGAGACGGGCAATGAACACTGAAGCTTTCTTT. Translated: CASSLGSRRAMNTEAFF.

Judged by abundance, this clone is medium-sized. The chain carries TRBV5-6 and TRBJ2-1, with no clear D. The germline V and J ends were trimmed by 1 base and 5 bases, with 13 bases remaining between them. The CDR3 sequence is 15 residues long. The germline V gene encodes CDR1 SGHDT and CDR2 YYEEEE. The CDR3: CASSLFVTDDNEQFF. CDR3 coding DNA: TGTGCCAGCAGCTTGTTCGTGACGGACGACAATGAGCAGTTCTTC.